A selection of T cell receptor beta chains follows, all from one sample in a study of graft-versus-host responses after intestinal transplantation. Antigens of these TCRs are unknown. The protocol was immunoSEQ multiplex PCR, while the TCRdb copy is restricted to in-frame clones and leaves out a portion. The sample shows some 48,000 clones, roughly 96% of them seen only once. Sequences were derived from unstimulated CD8+ T cells sorted from spleen or lymph node cells, sampled before transplant. These receptors all stem from a human donor who was the organ donor for an intestinal transplant. CDR3s include the opening cysteine and the closing phenylalanine or tryptophan. The D gene is left open where the match is weak. Clone size is given for some rows only: seen once, a few or many times, or a class if the clone is expanded.

D gene,V gene,J gene,clone size,CDR3 protein,CDR3 DNA
TRBD1,TRBV6-6,TRBJ2-7,NA,CASSHRDRGGEQYF,TGTGCCAGCAGTCACCGGGACAGGGGAGGCGAGCAGTACTTC
TRBD1,TRBV7-2,TRBJ1-6,NA,CASADRGSYNSPLHF,TGTGCCAGCGCTGACAGGGGTTCCTATAATTCACCCCTCCACTTT
TRBD1,TRBV7-8,TRBJ1-5,NA,CASSSRQGDQPQHF,TGTGCCAGCAGCTCACGACAGGGAGATCAGCCCCAGCATTTT
NA,TRBV4-2,TRBJ2-3,NA,CASSPFLQGEAHTDTQYF,TGTGCCAGCAGCCCCTTCCTCCAGGGGGAGGCACACACAGATACGCAGTATTTT
TRBD1,TRBV7-8,TRBJ1-1,NA,CASSLGFNRGQLNTEAFF,TGTGCCAGCAGCTTAGGTTTCAACCGGGGACAGCTGAACACTGAAGCTTTCTTT
NA,TRBV6-1,TRBJ2-5,NA,CASTGGEGEVETQYF,TGTGCCAGCACCGGGGGAGAGGGGGAGGTAGAGACCCAGTACTTC
NA,TRBV11-2,TRBJ2-1,NA,CASSFTPHEQFF,TGTGCCAGCAGCTTTACCCCCCATGAGCAGTTCTTC
NA,TRBV29-1,TRBJ1-2,NA,CSVEPGAGYGYTF,TGCAGCGTTGAGCCGGGGGCTGGCTATGGCTACACCTTC
TRBD1,TRBV5-6,TRBJ1-6,NA,CASSLAGGQGIYNSPLHF,TGTGCCAGCAGCTTGGCCGGGGGACAGGGTATATATAATTCACCCCTCCACTTT
NA,TRBV7-9,TRBJ1-4,once,CASSLGVVGQPTNEKLFF,TGTGCCAGCAGCCTCGGAGTGGTCGGACAGCCAACTAATGAAAAACTGTTTTTT
NA,TRBV7-9,TRBJ2-7,NA,CASSLGQGPSYEQYF,TGTGCCAGCAGCTTAGGCCAGGGACCCTCCTACGAGCAGTACTTC
TRBD1,TRBV9,TRBJ1-2,NA,CASSYRGGYTF,TGTGCCAGCAGCTACAGGGGTGGCTACACCTTC
NA,TRBV6-1,TRBJ2-3,NA,CASSSAEDTQYF,TGTGCCAGCAGTTCCGCAGAAGATACGCAGTATTTT
NA,TRBV28,TRBJ1-2,NA,CASSSPETVYGYTF,TGTGCCAGCAGTTCTCCTGAGACAGTCTATGGCTACACCTTC
TRBD1,TRBV9,TRBJ1-2,NA,CASSVGGTGVGYTF,TGTGCCAGCAGCGTAGGAGGTACAGGGGTTGGCTACACCTTC
TRBD1,TRBV9,TRBJ1-1,NA,CASSVGTGGNTEAFF,TGTGCCAGCAGCGTAGGGACAGGGGGCAACACTGAAGCTTTCTTT
TRBD1,TRBV9,TRBJ1-1,NA,CASSEGGNTEAFF,TGTGCCAGCAGCGAAGGGGGCAACACTGAAGCTTTCTTT
TRBD1,TRBV29-1,TRBJ2-4,NA,CSVEEGTGHYIQYF,TGCAGCGTTGAAGAAGGGACAGGGCATTACATTCAGTACTTC
NA,TRBV5-6,TRBJ2-3,NA,CASSFYSPGDTQYF,TGTGCCAGCAGCTTTTACAGTCCAGGCGATACGCAGTATTTT